One sample yielded the 15 T cell receptor beta chains listed below, sequenced in a study of beta chain features in type 1 diabetes. Study-wide results and caveats: Among all four CD4+ subsets, Type 1 diabetes patients had TCRB CDR3s that were moderately but significantly shorter.

These TCRs' antigens remain unknown. The sequenced template was cDNA made from the entire isolated RNA. Generated by immunoSEQ multiplex PCR, the TCRdb table keeps only in-frame clones and is missing some. The sample has more than 300,000 clones; about 12% are singletons. Sample: naive CD4+ T cells from blood. These TCRs come from a woman aged 18-35 years with type 1 diabetes.

Concerning this clone: The junction and the germline gene differ at one end; a read error may be behind it. The rearrangement uses TRBV11-3 and TRBJ1-5; 7 bases agree with TRBD1. The germline CDR1 and CDR2 sequences are SGHNT and YENEEA. This CDR3 contains 12 residues. The CDR3 region has the DNA TGTGCCAGCATCCCCCGGGACAGTGGGTTCGATTTT. Translating it yields CASIPRDSGFDF. The full variable domain, rest sourced from reference TRBV11-3 and TRBJ1-5, is EAGVVQSPRYKIIEKKQPVAFWCNPISGHNTLYWYLQNLGQGPELLIRYENEEAVDDSQLPKDRFSAERLKGVDSTLKIQPAELGDSAVYLCASIPRDSGFDFGDGTRLSIL.

This sequence joins TRBV7-9 and TRBJ2-7; D possibly corresponds to TRBD1 (5 bases). Deletions cut 1 base from V and 5 bases from J, with 9 bases between. Germline V CDR1 and CDR2: SEHNR, FQNEAQ (reference sequence). This CDR3 region has 13 residues. The CDR3, as DNA: TGTGCCAGCAGCTTAGAAGGGGATAACGAGCAGTACTTC. The encoded protein is CASSLEGDNEQYF.

This clone was counted between two and nine times. The chain combines TRBV5-1 with TRBJ2-1; 7 nucleotides agree with TRBD1. V dropped 4 bases and J dropped 16; count of bases not matched to a gene: 11. CDR3 length: 12 residues. The germline V gene has CDR1 SGHRS and CDR2 YFSETQ. CDR3 nucleotides: TGCGCCAGCAGCGTCCGGGACAGACGGGGTTTCTTC. As protein: CASSVRDRRGFF. Complete variable domain (other parts from reference TRBV5-1 and TRBJ2-1): KAGVTQTPRYLIKTRGQQVTLSCSPISGHRSVSWYQQTPGQGLQFLFEYFSETQRNKGNFPGRFSGRQFSNSRSEMNVSTLELGDSALYLCASSVRDRRGFFGPGTRLTVL.

As regards this clone: Other DNA sequences in the sample encode the same CDR3. CDR3 nucleotides: TGTGCCAGTAGTATAGACCGACAAAACACTGAAGCTTTCTTT. Translation: CASSIDRQNTEAFF. V and J are TRBV19 and TRBJ1-1; D remains ambiguous. With 0 bases removed from V and 2 bases from J, the gap between germline ends came to 7 bases. Germline V CDR1 and CDR2: LNHDA, SQIVND (reference sequence). CDR3 length: 14 amino acids.

This clone was detected only a few times. The chain joins TRBV11-3 to TRBJ2-3, with D unresolved. The V gene lost 2 bases and the J gene lost 1 base, with 7 bases spanning the gap. Looked up from germline, CDR1 is SGHNT and CDR2 is YENEEA. The CDR3 has 14 residues. As DNA, the CDR3 is TGTGCCAGCAGCTTAAGCTACCGCACAGATACGCAGTATTTT. This sequence encodes CASSLSYRTDTQYF.

The chain links TRBV6-6 to TRBJ1-1; a weak D match, TRBD1 (5 bases). The CDR3 sequence is 13 residues long. With 6 bases removed from V and 0 bases from J, the gap between germline ends came to 8 bases. CDR1 is MNHNY, CDR2 SVGAGI, per germline (reference sequence). CDR3 DNA: TGTGCCAGCAGGAGACAGTTGAACACTGAAGCTTTCTTT. Amino acids: CASRRQLNTEAFF.

This clone was detected only once. The J gene is TRBJ2-7, the V gene TRBV7-6; TRBD1 might be the D (5 bases). Trimming left V 5 bases short and J 6 bases short, with 8 bases between. This CDR3 spans 11 amino acids. Germline V gene lookup returns CDR1 SGHVS and CDR2 FNYEAQ. The CDR3 region is CASSKTVEQYF. The CDR3 DNA is TGTGCCAGCAGCAAGACAGTCGAGCAGTACTTC.

The chain carries TRBV5-1 and TRBJ2-3; D possibly corresponds to TRBD1 (5 bases). Trimming stripped 4 bases from V and 3 bases from J, with 18 bases between. The CDR3 is made up of 16 amino acids. CDR1 SGHRS and CDR2 YFSETQ come from the germline V gene. CDR3 in amino acids: CASSLKDTLRTDTQYF. Here the CDR3 DNA reads TGCGCCAGCAGCCTAAAGGACACCCTACGGACAGATACGCAGTATTTT.

The V gene is TRBV29-1, the J gene TRBJ2-6; D might be TRBD1 (6 bases). Germline CDR1 SQVTM, CDR2 ANQGSEA. The germline V and J ends were trimmed by 7 bases and 0 bases, with 10 bases remaining between them. The CDR3 has 14 residues. CDR3 sequence (DNA): TGCAGCGCTGGACAGAACTCTGGGGCCAACGTCCTGACTTTC. Translated, it gives CSAGQNSGANVLTF. The full variable domain, rest sourced from reference TRBV29-1 and TRBJ2-6, is SAVISQKPSRDICQRGTSLTIQCQVDSQVTMMFWYRQQPGQSLTLIATANQGSEATYESGFVIDKFPISRPNLTFSTLTVSNMSPEDSSIYLCSAGQNSGANVLTFGAGSRLTVL.

Only a few counts were recorded for this clone. This chain connects TRBV6-1 to TRBJ2-7; weak D call: TRBD1 (5 bases). Germline V gives CDR1 MNHNS, CDR2 SASEGT. CDR3 size: 12 residues. Deletions cut 2 bases from V and 5 bases from J, with 7 bases between. The DNA of the CDR3 is TGTGCCAGCAGTGAAAGGGGCCACGAGCAGTACTTC. This sequence encodes CASSERGHEQYF.

The V gene is TRBV14, the J gene TRBJ1-3, with D maybe TRBD1 (6 bases). This CDR3 contains 15 residues. Deletions cut 4 bases from V and 5 bases from J, with 15 bases between. CDR1 and CDR2 from the germline V gene are SGHDN and FVKESK. The DNA for the CDR3 is TGTGCCAGCAGCCCTTCCGCGACAGGAAGAAACACCATATATTTT. This gives the protein CASSPSATGRNTIYF.

This clone has a handful of counts. This chain uses TRBV15 with TRBJ2-2; 13 bases align to TRBD2. The length of the CDR3 is 16 residues. After removal of 8 bases from V and 4 bases from J, the junction contained 7 bases not matched to a gene. Looked up from germline, CDR1 is LNHNV and CDR2 is YYDKDF (reference sequence). CDR3 bases: TGTGCCACCGGCAAACTAGCGGGAGGGCCCACCGGGGAGCTGTTTTTT. It specifies CATGKLAGGPTGELFF.

This clone was picked up a small number of times. The chain carries TRBV19 and TRBJ2-7; D call uncertain. Germline V lookup: CDR1 LNHDA, CDR2 SQIVND (reference sequence). V lost 3 bases, J lost 3 bases, and 12 bases lay in between. There are 14 residues in the CDR3. CDR3 nucleotide sequence: TGTGCCAGTAGTATCCGACCAGGAAACTACGAGCAGTACTTC. This translates into CASSIRPGNYEQYF.

The genes are TRBV6-5 and TRBJ2-3; no clear D. CDR1 is MNHEY, CDR2 SVGAGI, per germline. The CDR3 totals 13 residues. V dropped 6 bases and J dropped 1 base, with 8 bases sitting between them. The CDR3 DNA reads as TGTGCCAGCAGGTACGCGCGCACAGATACGCAGTATTTT. Translating it yields CASRYARTDTQYF.

The sample holds a few counts of this clone. This chain uses TRBV29-1 with TRBJ2-5, with 9 bases fitting TRBD1. V lost 6 bases, J lost 4 bases, and 9 bases stayed unmatched. The CDR3 sequence is 14 residues long. Germline CDR1 and CDR2: SQVTM and ANQGSEA. This chain's CDR3 is CSVGPGQGRETQYF. The CDR3 coding sequence is TGCAGCGTAGGACCGGGACAGGGACGAGAGACCCAGTACTTC.